These T cell receptor beta chains were read from a single sample in a study of blood T cell repertoires in COVID-19. Some clones are missing from TCRdb's copy, which holds only in-frame ones; the method was immunoSEQ multiplex PCR. The sample lists 250,000 to 350,000 clones; around nine tenths were seen once. The sequenced sample was peripheral blood. These TCRs come from a woman between 25 and 40 years old with COVID-19, enrolled during active disease. Both conserved end residues are part of each CDR3. The order of the fields is clone size, V gene, J gene, D gene, CDR3 DNA, CDR3 protein. The D gene is left open where the match is weak. Size is stated for part of the rows, as once, few or many counts, or as a class when the clone is expanded.

-,TRBV5-1,TRBJ2-3,TRBD2,TGCGCCAGCAGCGGGACTAGCGGGTCATATACGCAGTATTTT,CASSGTSGSYTQYF
-,TRBV10-3,TRBJ1-6,-,TGTGCCATCAGTCCTGAGGGCAATTCACCCCTCCACTTT,CAISPEGNSPLHF
-,TRBV5-1,TRBJ1-1,TRBD1,TGCGCCAGCAGCTACCTAACGGACAGGCCTGGGGGAGCTTTCTTT,CASSYLTDRPGGAFF
-,TRBV11-3,TRBJ1-2,-,TGTGCCAGCAGCTTAGAGGCCAATATCTCCTATGGCTACACCTTC,CASSLEANISYGYTF
-,TRBV18,TRBJ2-7,TRBD1,TGTGCCAGCTCCAGCGGACAGGGAGACGAGCAGTACTTC,CASSSGQGDEQYF
-,TRBV7-9,TRBJ2-3,TRBD2,TGTGCCAGCAGCTCGGGGGGTGGATGGGATACGCAGTATTTT,CASSSGGGWDTQYF
once,TRBV28,TRBJ2-5,-,TGTGCCAGCAGTTTATCCGGGGGAAAGACCCAGTACTTC,CASSLSGGKTQYF
-,TRBV5-6,TRBJ1-3,-,TGTGCCAGCAGCTTGGTTGCAGGCTCTGGAAACACCATATATTTT,CASSLVAGSGNTIYF
-,TRBV6-5,TRBJ1-2,TRBD1,TGTGCCATCACCGGAGACAGGGCAGTACTTTATGGCTACACCTTC,CAITGDRAVLYGYTF
-,TRBV29-1,TRBJ2-3,-,TGCAGCGTTGGCGGGCACGAAGATACGCAGTATTTT,CSVGGHEDTQYF
-,TRBV27,TRBJ2-5,-,TGTGCCAGCAGCTCAGAAATACAGGGCCAAGAGACCCAGTACTTC,CASSSEIQGQETQYF
once,TRBV4-3,TRBJ2-1,TRBD1,TGCGCCAGCAGCCAGTGGACAGGGGGCAATGAGCAGTTCTTC,CASSQWTGGNEQFF
-,TRBV5-1,TRBJ2-3,-,TGCGCCAGCAGCCCAGCATTGGGCAGCAGCCTAAGCACAGATACGCAGTATTTT,CASSPALGSSLSTDTQYF
-,TRBV5-1,TRBJ1-5,-,TGCGCCAGCAGCCCCCGGGGGGGGGATCAGCCCCAGCATTTT,CASSPRGGDQPQHF
-,TRBV7-2,TRBJ1-2,-,TGTGCCAGCAGCCCCTCCGGCGGCTTATATGGCTACACCTTC,CASSPSGGLYGYTF
-,TRBV28,TRBJ2-1,-,TGTGCCAGCAGTTTAATTAGAACTCTGAATGAGCAGTTCTTC,CASSLIRTLNEQFF
-,TRBV7-2,TRBJ2-7,-,TGTGCCAGCAGCTTATCCGGGAGCTACGAGCAGTACTTC,CASSLSGSYEQYF
-,TRBV27,TRBJ2-7,TRBD1,TGTGCCAGCAGTTTATCAGGGACAGCTAGCAGGCAGTACTTC,CASSLSGTASRQYF
-,TRBV15,TRBJ2-1,TRBD2,TGTGCCACCAGCAGAGTAGGCGGGAGGTCGGGCGAGCAGTTCTTC,CATSRVGGRSGEQFF
-,TRBV25-1,TRBJ2-5,TRBD2,TGTGCCAGCAGTCCCCCGACTAGCGGGATGAAGACCCAGTACTTC,CASSPPTSGMKTQYF
-,TRBV2,TRBJ2-1,TRBD2,TGTGCCAGCAGCCCCACTAGCGGGGCGTACAATGAGCAGTTCTTC,CASSPTSGAYNEQFF
few,TRBV28,TRBJ1-6,-,TGTGCCAGCAGACGGGATAGGGTACTCCACTTT,CASRRDRVLHF
-,TRBV28,TRBJ1-6,TRBD1,TGTGCCAGCAGGGCAGGGGGAAATTCACCCCTCCACTTT,CASRAGGNSPLHF
-,TRBV4-3,TRBJ1-4,-,TGCGCCAGCAGCCAAGGGAACAGGGCGGGAGGGGAAAAACTGTTTTTT,CASSQGNRAGGEKLFF
-,TRBV5-4,TRBJ2-1,-,TGTGCCAGCAGCTTAGGAGGGGCTTACAATGAGCAGTTCTTC,CASSLGGAYNEQFF
-,TRBV10-3,TRBJ2-6,TRBD1,TGTGCCATCTCACCGGGACAGGGGGCTAGCGGGAGTCTCTCTGGGGCCAACGTCCTGACTTTC,CAISPGQGASGSLSGANVLTF
-,TRBV18,TRBJ2-7,TRBD2,TGTGCCAGCTCACCTACACTAGCGGGAGACGAGCAGTACTTC,CASSPTLAGDEQYF
-,TRBV6-5,TRBJ2-1,TRBD2,TGTGCCAGCAGTTCCCGGACTAGCGGGTACCCTCCTGAGCAGTTCTTC,CASSSRTSGYPPEQFF
-,TRBV3-1/TRBV3-2,TRBJ1-1,-,TGTGCCAGCAGCCAAGGGAGGGCTGAAGCTTTCTTT,CASSQGRAEAFF
-,TRBV2,TRBJ2-7,-,TGTGCCTCAGGCACTTTCCTCTACGAGCAGTACTTC,CASGTFLYEQYF
-,TRBV9,TRBJ2-5,TRBD1,TGTGCCAGCAGCCCGAGGGGAGGGACAGGGGAAGAGACCCAGTACTTC,CASSPRGGTGEETQYF
-,TRBV5-5,TRBJ2-7,-,TGTGCCAGCAGCTTGTCGACAGGAGAGCCTTACGAGCAGTACTTC,CASSLSTGEPYEQYF
once,TRBV5-4,TRBJ2-1,-,TGTGCCAGCAGCTTGCGAGCGCAGAGCTCCTACAATGAGCAGTTCTTC,CASSLRAQSSYNEQFF
-,TRBV2,TRBJ1-4,TRBD1,TGTGCCAGCAGGGACAGGGCTAGTAATGAAAAACTGTTTTTT,CASRDRASNEKLFF
once,TRBV5-1,TRBJ2-7,TRBD2,TGCGCCAGCAATCGAGGGGCTACTAGCGGATCCTACGAGCAGTACTTC,CASNRGATSGSYEQYF
once,TRBV28,TRBJ2-1,TRBD2,TGTGCCAGCAGTTTATCCGGACTAGTAAGCTCCTACAATGAGCAGTTCTTC,CASSLSGLVSSYNEQFF
few,TRBV7-2,TRBJ2-2,-,TGTGCCAGCAGCTTATTCCGGGGATCCGGGGAGCTGTTTTTT,CASSLFRGSGELFF
-,TRBV7-3,TRBJ2-2,TRBD2,TGTGCCAGCAGCGCGGGACTAGCTAACGGGGAGCTGTTTTTT,CASSAGLANGELFF
-,TRBV5-6,TRBJ1-6,-,TGTGCCAGCAGCTTTCAGGGTCTTGATTCACCCCTCCACTTT,CASSFQGLDSPLHF
-,TRBV19,TRBJ1-1,-,TGTGCCAGTAGTACCATGACGGCGGCTGAAGCTTTCTTT,CASSTMTAAEAFF
-,TRBV7-3,TRBJ2-5,-,TGTGCCAGCAGCTCACAGGGTGGGGAGACCCAGTACTTC,CASSSQGGETQYF
-,TRBV19,TRBJ1-5,-,TGTGCCAGTAGTATAGATCGGCGTAGCAGGCTGACAGCTTATAGCAATCAGCCCCAGCATTTT,CASSIDRRSRLTAYSNQPQHF
once,TRBV10-3,TRBJ2-7,TRBD1,TGTGCCATCAGGGCCGGGACAGTCCCCTACGAGCAGTACTTC,CAIRAGTVPYEQYF
-,TRBV3-1/TRBV3-2,TRBJ1-4,-,TGTGCCAGCAGCCAAGTTGGGGGGGTTAATGAAAAACTGTTTTTT,CASSQVGGVNEKLFF
-,TRBV5-1,TRBJ2-5,-,TGCGCCAGCAGCTTGGTCAGGAGCGGGTCGCTAGGAGAGACCCAGTACTTC,CASSLVRSGSLGETQYF
-,TRBV6-7,TRBJ2-5,-,TGTGCCAGCAGTTACGAGTCTTCCGTTTTGCAAGAGACCCAGTACTTC,CASSYESSVLQETQYF
-,TRBV6-4,TRBJ1-6,-,TGTGCCAGCAGTGACAGGGGCGATAATTCACCCCTCCACTTT,CASSDRGDNSPLHF
-,TRBV5-1,TRBJ2-7,TRBD2,TGCGCCAGCAGCTTGGGACTAGCTGTCTACGAGCAGTACTTC,CASSLGLAVYEQYF
-,TRBV11-3,TRBJ2-7,-,TGTGCCAGCAACACCCAGGGCAGAGTCTCCTACGAGCAGTACTTC,CASNTQGRVSYEQYF
-,TRBV19,TRBJ1-5,-,TGTGCCAGTAGTATCCGGGGGACGGACAATCAGCCCCAGCATTTT,CASSIRGTDNQPQHF
-,TRBV6-5,TRBJ1-5,TRBD1,TGTGCCAGCAGCCCGACAGGGGGCGGACAGCCCCAGCATTTT,CASSPTGGGQPQHF
-,TRBV2,TRBJ2-7,TRBD1,TGTGCCAGCAGCCCCCGGGACAGGTCCTACGAGCAGTACTTC,CASSPRDRSYEQYF
-,TRBV15,TRBJ2-3,TRBD2,TGTGCCACCAGCAGAGGGTTAGCGGGAGGGGGAGATACGCAGTATTTT,CATSRGLAGGGDTQYF
-,TRBV5-1,TRBJ2-7,TRBD2,TGCGCCAGCAGCTTGTCGCTAGCGGGACTTTACGAGCAGTACTTC,CASSLSLAGLYEQYF